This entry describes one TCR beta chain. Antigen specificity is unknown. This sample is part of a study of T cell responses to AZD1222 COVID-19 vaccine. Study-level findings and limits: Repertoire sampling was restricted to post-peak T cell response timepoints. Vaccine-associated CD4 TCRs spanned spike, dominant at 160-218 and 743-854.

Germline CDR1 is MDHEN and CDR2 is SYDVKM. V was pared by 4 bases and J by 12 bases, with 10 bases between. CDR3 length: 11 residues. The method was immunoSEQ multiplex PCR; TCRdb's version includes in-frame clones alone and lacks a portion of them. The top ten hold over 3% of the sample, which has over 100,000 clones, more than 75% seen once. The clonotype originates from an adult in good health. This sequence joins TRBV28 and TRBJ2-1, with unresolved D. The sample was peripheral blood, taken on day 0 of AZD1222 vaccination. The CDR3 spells CASSSGRGQFF. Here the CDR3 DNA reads TGTGCCAGCAGTTCTGGACGCGGGCAGTTCTTC.